The 25 T cell receptor beta chains given below trace back to one sample, sequenced in a study of T cell repertoires in cytomegalovirus infection. TCRdb used MiXCR to reprocess the reads, holding one entry per CDR3 protein. The sample yields around 900,000 distinct CDR3 sequences, approximately 33% seen once. No antigen has been assigned to these receptors. The starting material was cultured CD8+ T cells from PBMCs, obtained from culture after CMV antigen stimulation. These receptors were collected from a human donor in good health (CMV status not recorded). Some clones in this sample may be carry-over from other donors' samples.

This rearrangement joins TRBV6-5 to TRBJ2-3; D is unclear. Germline V gives CDR1 MNHEY, CDR2 SVGAGI. V lost 2 bases to trimming and J lost 4 bases, with 19 bases between them. This CDR3 has 17 residues. This CDR3 reads CASSYRPRAVFPDTQYF. In nucleotides, the CDR3 is TGTGCCAGCAGTTACCGTCCTCGCGCGGTTTTCCCAGATACGCAGTATTTT.

The genes are TRBV5-1 and TRBJ1-6, with unresolved D. There are 17 residues in the CDR3. V was shortened by 0 bases and J by 6 bases, with 16 bases between the two germline ends. Germline V gene lookup returns CDR1 SGHRS and CDR2 YFSETQ. The DNA for the CDR3 is TGCGCCAGCAGCTTGGAGTTCTGGCCGGATGGTAATTCACCCCTCCACTTT. It specifies CASSLEFWPDGNSPLHF.

This clonotype was seen a few times. V and J are TRBV4-1 and TRBJ1-5, with D tentatively TRBD1 (6 bases). The CDR3 extends over 14 amino acids. V shed 3 bases and J shed 3 bases, with 9 bases lying between them. Germline values: CDR1 MGHRA, CDR2 YSYEKL. CDR3: CASSQGQVNQPQHF. CDR3 sequence (DNA): TGCGCCAGCAGCCAGGGACAAGTCAATCAGCCCCAGCATTTT.

This clonotype was seen a handful of times. This sequence joins TRBV7-9 and TRBJ2-3; 8 bases match TRBD2. The J segment lost 2 bases and the V segment lost 5 bases, leaving 12 bases of the junction unmatched. The CDR3 consists of 17 residues. From germline, CDR1 is SEHNR and CDR2 FQNEAQ (reference sequence). CDR3 region: CASSTNRAGVTTDTQYF. DNA of the CDR3: TGTGCCAGCAGCACTAACCGAGCGGGAGTTACCACAGATACGCAGTATTTT.

In this sample, this clonotype turned up many times. The chain joins TRBV14 to TRBJ1-4; 7 positions match TRBD1. This CDR3 spans 17 amino acids. Germline V lookup: CDR1 SGHDN, CDR2 FVKESK. V shed 3 bases, J shed 6 bases, and the junction held 13 bases outside the gene matches. The CDR3 region has the DNA TGTGCCAGCAGCCAGCTGGGCAGGGGGGGAAGCGATGAAAAACTGTTTTTT. It encodes CASSQLGRGGSDEKLFF.

V and J are TRBV29-1 and TRBJ2-1; TRBD2 aligns across 14 bases. The V gene end was trimmed by 6 bases and the J gene end by 8 bases; junction bases not matched to a gene: 6. The CDR3 loop spans 14 amino acids. CDR1 and CDR2 from the germline V gene are SQVTM and ANQGSEA. CDR3 protein: CSVWTSGGLDEQFF. The CDR3 DNA sequence: TGCAGCGTGTGGACTAGCGGGGGGTTGGATGAGCAGTTCTTC.

At least ten counts were recorded for this clonotype. The J gene is TRBJ1-4, the V gene TRBV7-2, with 7 bases identical to TRBD1. Trimming removed 4 bases from V and 2 bases from J; junction bases left unmatched: 7. CDR1 and CDR2 from the germline V gene are SGHTA and FQGNSA. The length of the CDR3 is 16 residues. The CDR3 coding sequence is TGTGCCAGCAGCTCGGGACAGACGGGGACTAATGAAAAACTGTTTTTT. Protein: CASSSGQTGTNEKLFF.

The genes are TRBV20-1 and TRBJ2-1, with a possible D match to TRBD1 (5 bases). Trimming removed 6 bases at V and 6 bases at J, with 30 bases between. The V gene's germline CDR1 is DFQATT and CDR2 SNEGSKA (reference sequence). The CDR3 spans 18 residues. DNA of the CDR3: TGCAGTGCCTCATCTAGTTCAGGGCGATTGATTATAGGCAATGAGCAGTTCTTC. The encoded protein is CSASSSSGRLIIGNEQFF.

This clonotype was picked up a small number of times. This chain uses TRBV3-1 with TRBJ2-7, with TRBD2 as a possible D gene (6 bases). The CDR3 has 13 amino acids. Germline CDR1 and CDR2: LGHDT and YNNKEL (reference sequence). V shed 4 bases and J shed 2 bases, with 9 bases lying between them. The CDR3 DNA reads as TGTGCCAGCAGCCGGGACTCAGCCTACGAGCAGTACTTC. Translation: CASSRDSAYEQYF.

This clonotype has only a few counts. The V call is TRBV5-4, the J call TRBJ2-1; D is uncertain. Per the germline V gene, CDR1 is SGHNT and CDR2 is YYREEE (reference sequence). This CDR3 has 12 amino acids. V dropped 0 bases and J dropped 8 bases, with 6 bases sitting between them. The CDR3 protein is CASSLAHDEQFF. The CDR3 DNA follows: TGTGCCAGCAGCTTGGCCCATGATGAGCAGTTCTTC.

This clonotype was seen a handful of times. This chain connects TRBV7-9 to TRBJ2-1; D perhaps matches TRBD1 (5 bases). The CDR3 runs to 12 residues. V was pared by 4 bases and J by 9 bases, with 10 bases between. The germline CDR1 and CDR2 sequences are SEHNR and FQNEAQ (reference sequence). In DNA, the CDR3 is TGTGCCAGCAGCTGGGGCGGCGGTGAGCAGTTCTTC. It translates to CASSWGGGEQFF.

This chain joins TRBV10-3 and TRBJ2-2; 8 bases match TRBD1. In germline, CDR1 is ENHRY, CDR2 SYGVKD. The CDR3 loop spans 17 amino acids. The V segment lost 5 bases and the J segment 2 bases; nucleotides outside the gene matches: 10. The CDR3 is CAISLLAGGSNTGELFF. The CDR3 coding sequence is TGTGCCATCAGTTTACTCGCAGGGGGCAGTAACACCGGGGAGCTGTTTTTT.

This chain uses TRBV2 with TRBJ1-1; the match to TRBD1 covers 9 bases. Losses at the gene ends were 5 bases for V and 4 bases for J; bases not matched to a gene: 2. Germline V gene sequence: CDR1 SNHLY, CDR2 FYNNEI. CDR3 size: 13 residues. The CDR3 DNA reads TGTGCCAGCAGTTACAGGGGGCTCACTGAAGCTTTCTTT. This sequence encodes CASSYRGLTEAFF.

The rearrangement joins TRBV7-8 to TRBJ1-5; weak D call: TRBD1 (5 bases). This CDR3 spans 14 amino acids. Germline V gives CDR1 SGHVS, CDR2 FQNEAQ. Trimming pared 4 bases from V and 5 bases from J, leaving 12 bases between. The CDR3 sequence: CASSSGVRDQPQHF. The CDR3 nucleotides read TGTGCCAGCAGCTCGGGGGTCCGAGATCAGCCCCAGCATTTT.

This clonotype was counted a few times. The CDR3 region has the DNA TGTGCCAGCAGCTTAGGGTGGGGACCCAACATTCAGTACTTC. Translating gives CASSLGWGPNIQYF. The rearrangement joins TRBV11-3 to TRBJ2-4; D assignment may be TRBD1 or TRBD2 (5 bases each). The V gene lost 1 base and the J gene lost 7 bases, with 11 bases spanning the gap. Germline values: CDR1 SGHNT, CDR2 YENEEA. This CDR3 region has 14 residues.

V and J are TRBV5-8 and TRBJ2-1, with 9 bases identical to TRBD1. The CDR3 sequence is 17 residues long. Trimming took 4 bases from V and 8 from J; bases not matched to a gene: 16. Per germline, CDR1 SGHTS and CDR2 YDEGEE. Here the CDR3 reads CASSQSWTGDQVDEQFF. The CDR3 coding sequence is TGTGCCAGCAGCCAGAGTTGGACAGGGGATCAAGTCGATGAGCAGTTCTTC.

The chain recombines TRBV4-1 with TRBJ2-1, with 10 bases that match TRBD2. The length of the CDR3 is 16 residues. Germline V gene data show CDR1 as MGHRA and CDR2 as YSYEKL. The ends lost 0 bases at V and 5 bases at J; junction bases unmatched: 4. DNA for the CDR3: TGCGCCAGCAGCCAAGACGCTAGCGGGGGAGACAATGAGCAGTTCTTC. As protein: CASSQDASGGDNEQFF.

The J gene is TRBJ2-3, the V gene TRBV28, with TRBD2 matching 8 bases. The CDR3 totals 17 residues. V shed 3 bases, J shed 1 base, and the junction held 9 bases outside the gene matches. Germline V gene sequence: CDR1 MDHEN, CDR2 SYDVKM. The CDR3 sequence is CASSLVAGGYGTDTQYF. CDR3 sequence (DNA): TGTGCCAGCAGTTTGGTGGCGGGGGGTTACGGCACAGATACGCAGTATTTT. Drawing the rest from reference TRBV28 and TRBJ2-3, the complete variable domain is DVKVTQSSRYLVKRTGEKVFLECVQDMDHENMFWYRQDPGLGLRLIYFSYDVKMKEKGDIPEGYSVSREKKERFSLILESASTNQTSMYLCASSLVAGGYGTDTQYFGPGTRLTVL.

The V and J genes are TRBV14 and TRBJ1-3; no clear D gene. CDR3 length: 16 amino acids. The germline V gene encodes CDR1 SGHDN and CDR2 FVKESK. With 2 bases removed from V and 0 bases from J, the gap between germline ends came to 11 bases. The CDR3 coding sequence is TGTGCCAGCAGCCAATACACCGGATACTCTGGAAACACCATATATTTT. This translates into CASSQYTGYSGNTIYF.

This chain uses TRBV5-1 with TRBJ1-1, with D uncertain. Germline V CDR1 and CDR2: SGHRS, YFSETQ. The CDR3 totals 15 residues. V shed 1 base and J shed 2 bases, with 12 bases lying between them. CDR3 sequence reads: CASSLLRPRNTEAFF. Here the CDR3 DNA reads TGCGCCAGCAGCTTGCTCCGTCCGCGCAACACTGAAGCTTTCTTT.

This clonotype was observed a few times. The chain carries TRBV2 and TRBJ2-1; D gene unclear. The CDR3 length is 13 residues. Germline assignment: CDR1 SNHLY and CDR2 FYNNEI. V dropped 6 bases and J dropped 2 bases, with 8 bases sitting between them. This CDR3 is CASRDKPYNEQFF. The CDR3 DNA reads TGTGCCAGCAGAGACAAACCCTACAATGAGCAGTTCTTC.

The chain joins TRBV10-3 to TRBJ1-1; no firm D call. The V gene's germline CDR1 is ENHRY and CDR2 SYGVKD. This CDR3 comprises 14 residues. V was trimmed by 6 bases and J by 6 bases, leaving 17 bases between them. Written as DNA, the CDR3 is TGTGCCATCAGGGTTTTTACGCCGACTTCTGAAGCTTTCTTT. It codes for CAIRVFTPTSEAFF.

The V and J genes are TRBV7-6 and TRBJ2-1, with D perhaps TRBD2 (5 bases). Germline CDR1 is SGHVS and CDR2 is FNYEAQ. This CDR3 spans 20 amino acids. Trimming stripped 1 base from V and 1 base from J, with 23 bases between. CDR3 protein: CASSLDAPGRNLRSYNEQFF. In nucleotides, the CDR3 is TGTGCCAGCAGCTTAGATGCGCCGGGGAGAAATCTTAGGTCCTACAATGAGCAGTTCTTC. The full variable domain, with the rest looked up from reference TRBV7-6 and TRBJ2-1, is GAGVSQSPRYKVTKRGQDVALRCDPISGHVSLYWYRQALGQGPEFLTYFNYEAQQDKSGLPNDRFSAERPEGSISTLTIQRTEQRDSAMYRCASSLDAPGRNLRSYNEQFFGPGTRLTVL.

In this sample, this clonotype turned up once. This chain uses TRBV29-1 with TRBJ1-2; the D is unclear. This CDR3 region has 13 residues. Germline V lookup: CDR1 SQVTM, CDR2 ANQGSEA. Between the trimmed V and J ends, which lost 1 base and 6 bases, there was a span of 12 bases. The chain's CDR3 is CSVEGLRENGYTF. The CDR3 nucleotides read TGCAGCGTTGAAGGTCTTAGGGAGAATGGCTACACCTTC.

This clonotype was detected once. This rearrangement joins TRBV20-1 to TRBJ1-4; D call uncertain. The CDR3 is 16 amino acids. Germline CDR1 reads DFQATT; CDR2 reads SNEGSKA (reference sequence). Trimming cost V 5 bases and J 4 bases, with 20 bases left between them. CDR3 sequence: CSAYLSGSRLNEKLFF. The DNA for the CDR3 is TGCAGTGCTTACCTTTCGGGAAGTCGGCTTAATGAAAAACTGTTTTTT.